The 3 T cell receptor beta chains presented below share a single source sample, sequenced in a study of OX40 agonist ivuxolimab in advanced cancers. The repertoire was sequenced with immunoSEQ multiplex PCR; TCRdb's copy has only in-frame clones and lacks some. Of 60,000 to 75,000 clones listed, approximately 84% are singletons. Material: CD4+ or CD8+ T cells sorted from blood, obtained in a trial of the OX40 agonist ivuxolimab. The receptors here all came from an adult with an advanced solid tumor such as melanoma, head and neck, liver or kidney cancer.

V is TRBV5-1 and J is TRBJ1-1; TRBD1 matches at 9 bases. The germline gives CDR1 SGHRS, CDR2 YFSETQ. V was clipped by 4 bases and J by 7 bases; unmatched bases: 14. The CDR3 runs to 16 residues. CDR3 amino acids: CASSHGTGTGKGEAFF. CDR3 DNA: TGCGCCAGCAGCCACGGGACAGGGACGGGTAAGGGTGAAGCTTTCTTT. The full variable domain, rest sourced from reference TRBV5-1 and TRBJ1-1, is KAGVTQTPRYLIKTRGQQVTLSCSPISGHRSVSWYQQTPGQGLQFLFEYFSETQRNKGNFPGRFSGRQFSNSRSEMNVSTLELGDSALYLCASSHGTGTGKGEAFFGQGTRLTVV.

J is TRBJ1-1 and V is TRBV4-3; the D gene is possibly TRBD1 (5 bases). The CDR3 is 14 amino acids. The V gene lost 0 bases and the J gene lost 10 bases, with 15 bases spanning the gap. The germline V gene encodes CDR1 LGHNA and CDR2 YSLEER. CDR3 in DNA: TGCGCCAGCAGCCAAGATTCGACAGCCCGGGGAGCTTTCTTT. Residues: CASSQDSTARGAFF.

This clone has just a few counts. CDR3 sequence (DNA): TGTGCCAGCAGTTACAGGACAGGCTCCAGGTCCCTCCACTTT. This encodes CASSYRTGSRSLHF. This chain uses TRBV5-4 with TRBJ1-6, with 7 positions matching TRBD1. Germline CDR1 reads SGHNT; CDR2 reads YYREEE (reference sequence). V lost 5 bases and J lost 14; bases outside the gene matches: 13. The CDR3 spans 14 residues.